The 11 T cell receptor beta chains given below trace back to one sample, sequenced in a study of blood T cell repertoires in COVID-19. Clones were read by immunoSEQ multiplex PCR, and TCRdb kept only the in-frame ones, dropping some. This table has fewer than 300,000 clones, around 82% appearing once. Sample: peripheral blood. These TCRs come from a young woman with acute or convalescent COVID-19.

This chain connects TRBV30 to TRBJ2-2; a weak D match, TRBD1 (5 bases). Germline CDR1 and CDR2: GTSNPN and SVGIG (reference sequence). The CDR3 is 16 residues long. The V and J ends lost 0 bases and 0 bases respectively, with 11 bases between them. DNA of the CDR3: TGTGCCTGGAGTGTACTGCAGGGAACGAACACCGGGGAGCTGTTTTTT. Translated, it gives CAWSVLQGTNTGELFF.

The V and J genes are TRBV4-2 and TRBJ2-1; no clear D gene. The V end was cut by 1 base, the J end by 6 bases, with 7 bases between. The germline V gene encodes CDR1 LGHNA and CDR2 YNFKEQ. CDR3 length: 13 residues. The CDR3 DNA follows: TGTGCCAGCAGCCAAGTGGAGTCCAATGAGCAGTTCTTC. Its protein is CASSQVESNEQFF.

The chain is built from TRBV18 and TRBJ2-3; 9 nucleotides align to TRBD1. This CDR3 comprises 15 residues. CDR1 and CDR2 (germline): KGHSH, LQKENI. V trimming: 1 base; J trimming: 3 bases; junction bases outside the gene matches: 2. CDR3 DNA: TGTGCCAGCTCACCACGGACAGGGGTAACAGATACGCAGTATTTT. Translated: CASSPRTGVTDTQYF. The full variable domain, rest sourced from reference TRBV18 and TRBJ2-3, is NAGVMQNPRHLVRRRGQEARLRCSPMKGHSHVYWYRQLPEEGLKFMVYLQKENIIDESGMPKERFSAEFPKEGPSILRIQQVVRGDSAAYFCASSPRTGVTDTQYFGPGTRLTVL.

CDR3 region: CASSLHNEQFF. For the CDR3, the DNA is TGTGCCAGCAGCCTACACAATGAGCAGTTCTTC. The chain recombines TRBV7-6 with TRBJ2-1; D ambiguous. This CDR3 is 11 amino acids long. V dropped 5 bases and J dropped 5 bases, with 4 bases sitting between them. The germline V gene has CDR1 SGHVS and CDR2 FNYEAQ. The entire variable domain, with the rest obtained from reference TRBV7-6 and TRBJ2-1, is as follows: GAGVSQSPRYKVTKRGQDVALRCDPISGHVSLYWYRQALGQGPEFLTYFNYEAQQDKSGLPNDRFSAERPEGSISTLTIQRTEQRDSAMYRCASSLHNEQFFGPGTRLTVL.

This chain connects TRBV7-9 to TRBJ1-3; 11 bases align to TRBD1. CDR1 and CDR2 (germline): SEHNR, FQNEAQ (reference sequence). The CDR3 consists of 15 residues. With V trimmed by 6 bases and J by 4 bases, 5 bases remained unmatched. The DNA for the CDR3 is TGTGCCAGCAGAGGACAGGGGGCGCCAGGAAACACCATATATTTT. Its translation: CASRGQGAPGNTIYF.

This sequence joins TRBV7-6 and TRBJ2-1; 9 bases agree with TRBD2. The CDR3 runs to 18 residues. Germline V CDR1 and CDR2: SGHVS, FNYEAQ. V gave up 5 bases and J gave up 7 bases; unmatched junction bases: 18. The CDR3 DNA reads TGTGCCAGCAGCCCCCTTCGTGGTAGCGGGAGTTCTGGAAATGAGCAGTTCTTC. It translates to CASSPLRGSGSSGNEQFF.

The sample holds one count of this clone. The gene calls are TRBV2 and TRBJ1-4; the D gene is possibly TRBD1 (6 bases). V was clipped by 4 bases and J by 7 bases, with 10 bases between them. The germline CDR1 and CDR2 sequences are SNHLY and FYNNEI. The CDR3 contains 13 residues. The CDR3 reads CASSAGAGEKLFF. CDR3 bases: TGTGCCAGCAGTGCAGGGGCCGGTGAAAAACTGTTTTTT.

V usage is TRBV6-5 and J usage is TRBJ1-4; a possible D gene is TRBD1 (5 bases). Trimming pared 2 bases from V and 8 bases from J, leaving 18 bases between. From germline, CDR1 is MNHEY and CDR2 SVGAGI. CDR3 size: 16 residues. The CDR3 DNA reads TGTGCCAGCAGTTACACCCGACCGAGGGGAGGGGAAAAACTGTTTTTT. Protein: CASSYTRPRGGEKLFF.

The gene calls are TRBV7-2 and TRBJ2-1, with 10 bases matching TRBD2. The CDR3 has 16 residues. Trimming cost V 5 bases and J 6 bases; bases outside gene matches: 10. Germline V CDR1 and CDR2: SGHTA, FQGNSA. The CDR3 loop is CASSPWIAGGSNEQFF. The CDR3 DNA sequence: TGTGCCAGCAGCCCGTGGATAGCGGGAGGTTCCAATGAGCAGTTCTTC.

The chain combines TRBV7-8 with TRBJ2-2; 8 bases line up with TRBD2. The V gene end was trimmed by 5 bases and the J gene end by 6 bases; junction bases not matched to a gene: 8. Germline CDR1 SGHVS, CDR2 FQNEAQ. This CDR3 has 15 amino acids. The CDR3 here is CASSPAGVRSGELFF. The CDR3 coding sequence is TGTGCCAGCAGCCCAGCGGGAGTTAGGTCCGGGGAGCTGTTTTTT.

V and J are TRBV6-5 and TRBJ2-7; 8 bases agree with TRBD2. The CDR3 runs 15 residues. The J segment lost 3 bases and the V segment lost 2 bases, leaving 6 bases of the junction unmatched. In germline, CDR1 is MNHEY, CDR2 SVGAGI. This chain's CDR3 is CASSYAAGGVYEQYF. In nucleotides, the CDR3 is TGTGCCAGCAGTTACGCGGCGGGAGGCGTCTACGAGCAGTACTTC.